The 29 T cell receptor beta chains presented below share a single source sample, sequenced in a study of blood T cell repertoires in COVID-19. Profiled with immunoSEQ multiplex PCR; TCRdb holds only in-frame clones, not every one. The profile shows more than 95,000 clones, around 79% of them singletons. Sequencing used peripheral blood. The receptors derive from a man in his fifties with acute or convalescent COVID-19.

The CDR3 here is CASSWGLRGETQYF. The CDR3, as DNA: TGTGCCAGCAGTTGGGGCCTTAGGGGGGAGACCCAGTACTTC. V and J are TRBV6-2 or TRBV6-3 and TRBJ2-5, with a weak D call TRBD1 (6 bases). Trimming removed 4 bases from V and 5 bases from J, with 14 bases in between. CDR3 length: 14 amino acids. Germline V lookup: CDR1 MNHEY, CDR2 SVGEGT.

Note on this clone: The same CDR3 is also encoded by other DNA sequences in this sample. V and J are TRBV4-1 and TRBJ2-5, with 7 bases identical to TRBD2. Germline V gives CDR1 MGHRA, CDR2 YSYEKL. The CDR3 is 15 amino acids. Losses at the gene ends were 0 bases for V and 5 bases for J; bases not matched to a gene: 6. The CDR3 nucleotides are TGCGCCAGCAGCCAAGAAGTGGGAGGGAGGGAGACCCAGTACTTC. It translates to CASSQEVGGRETQYF.

The rearrangement links TRBV6-6 to TRBJ2-3, with TRBD2 identical over 9 bases. CDR1 and CDR2 (germline): MNHNY, SVGAGI (reference sequence). The V and J ends lost 8 bases and 5 bases, in that order; junction bases with no gene match: 8. The CDR3 runs to 14 residues. This chain's CDR3 is CASGSLSGRDTQYF. The CDR3 coding sequence is TGTGCCAGCGGATCCCTTAGCGGGAGAGATACGCAGTATTTT.

The chain employs TRBV6-6 and TRBJ1-3, with 9 bases matching TRBD1. V lost 6 bases to trimming and J lost 0 bases; unmatched junction nucleotides: 9. Germline CDR1 MNHNY, CDR2 SVGAGI (reference sequence). The CDR3 sequence is 17 residues long. DNA for the CDR3: TGTGCCAGCAGCCGACCGGGACAGGGCGTCTCTGGAAACACCATATATTTT. This sequence encodes CASSRPGQGVSGNTIYF.

The chain is built from TRBV7-6 and TRBJ2-1; 7 positions agree with TRBD2. Germline-derived CDR1 and CDR2 are SGHVS and FNYEAQ. V lost 2 bases to trimming and J lost 5 bases; unmatched junction nucleotides: 9. This CDR3 region has 16 residues. CDR3 in amino acids: CASSLNLGLGHNEQFF. Here the CDR3 DNA reads TGTGCCAGCAGCTTAAATTTAGGACTAGGGCACAATGAGCAGTTCTTC.

DNA for the CDR3: TGTGCCAGCAGTGACCAAGGGGGCAATGAGCAGTTCTTC. It specifies CASSDQGGNEQFF. The V gene is TRBV6-4, the J gene TRBJ2-1; a possible D gene is TRBD1 (6 bases). Per the germline V gene, CDR1 is MRHNA and CDR2 is SNTAGT. The CDR3 spans 13 residues. Trimming left V 2 bases short and J 6 bases short, with 8 bases between.

This CDR3 reads CASSILGDTEAFF. CDR3 coding DNA: TGTGCCAGTAGTATCCTGGGCGACACTGAAGCTTTCTTT. This chain links TRBV19 with TRBJ1-1; D unclear. With 3 bases removed from V and 3 bases from J, the gap between germline ends came to 8 bases. The CDR3 totals 13 residues. Germline V gene data show CDR1 as LNHDA and CDR2 as SQIVND (reference sequence). The whole variable domain, remainder taken from reference TRBV19 and TRBJ1-1, is DGGITQSPKYLFRKEGQNVTLSCEQNLNHDAMYWYRQDPGQGLRLIYYSQIVNDFQKGDIAEGYSVSREKKESFPLTVTSAQKNPTAFYLCASSILGDTEAFFGQGTRLTVV.

The rearrangement uses TRBV19 and TRBJ2-6, with D possibly matching TRBD2 (5 bases). The CDR3 sequence is 14 residues long. V lost 3 bases and J lost 4, with 7 bases in between. Germline CDR1 is LNHDA and CDR2 is SQIVND (reference sequence). The CDR3 nucleotides read TGTGCCAGTAGTATGTGGGAGGGGGCCAACGTCCTGACTTTC. Its translation is CASSMWEGANVLTF.

The gene calls are TRBV12-3 or TRBV12-4 and TRBJ2-5; D is unresolved. V lost 6 bases to trimming and J lost 2 bases, with 10 bases between them. The CDR3 has 13 residues. CDR3 sequence: CASRYTAQETQYF. As DNA, the CDR3 is TGTGCCAGCAGATACACCGCACAAGAGACCCAGTACTTC.

This clone has just a few counts. V is TRBV28 and J is TRBJ2-7; 9 bases fit TRBD1. V was clipped by 5 bases and J by 7 bases; unmatched bases: 12. In germline, CDR1 is MDHEN, CDR2 SYDVKM. This CDR3 is built from 15 residues. The CDR3 spells CASSPNRGRGQEQYF. DNA of the CDR3: TGTGCCAGCAGTCCGAACAGGGGGCGAGGTCAGGAGCAGTACTTC.

In this sample, this clone turned up a few times. The gene calls are TRBV27 and TRBJ1-6; D not certain. Trimming pared 6 bases from V and 3 bases from J, leaving 9 bases between. This CDR3 has 14 residues. Germline values: CDR1 MNHEY, CDR2 SMNVEV (reference sequence). The CDR3 DNA is TGTGCCAGCAGGGAGATAGTCTATAATTCACCCCTCCACTTT. The encoded protein is CASREIVYNSPLHF.

The CDR3 sequence: CASRSGATNEKLFF. Written as DNA, the CDR3 is TGTGCCAGCAGGTCCGGTGCAACTAATGAAAAACTGTTTTTT. This chain connects TRBV28 to TRBJ1-4; D gene uncertain. Looked up from germline, CDR1 is MDHEN and CDR2 is SYDVKM. With 6 bases removed from V and 0 bases from J, the gap between germline ends came to 8 bases. The CDR3 contains 14 residues.

The genes are TRBV5-8 and TRBJ1-2, with TRBD1 identical over 9 bases. V shed 3 bases and J 2 bases; nucleotides not matched to a gene: 8. The CDR3 loop spans 16 amino acids. CDR1 and CDR2 (germline): SGHTS, YDEGEE. CDR3 sequence: CASSSGGDRANYGYTF. The CDR3 DNA reads as TGTGCCAGCAGCTCAGGGGGGGACAGGGCCAACTATGGCTACACCTTC.

The chain has TRBV2 and TRBJ1-5; D is unclear. CDR3 size: 15 residues. CDR1 and CDR2 from the germline V gene are SNHLY and FYNNEI. V lost 5 bases to trimming and J lost 4 bases, with 15 bases between them. The chain's CDR3 is CASSFPSGRNQPQHF. DNA for the CDR3: TGTGCCAGCAGTTTCCCCTCCGGGAGAAATCAGCCCCAGCATTTT. Based on the CDR3 plus reference TRBV2 and TRBJ1-5, the full variable domain is EPEVTQTPSHQVTQMGQEVILRCVPISNHLYFYWYRQILGQKVEFLVSFYNNEISEKSEIFDDQFSVERPDGSNFTLKIRSTKLEDSAMYFCASSFPSGRNQPQHFGDGTRLSIL.

J is TRBJ2-5 and V is TRBV7-9, with 8 nucleotides matching TRBD2. The length of the CDR3 is 15 residues. The junction had 13 bases not matched to a gene; V was cut back by 5 bases and J by 8 bases. From germline, CDR1 is SEHNR and CDR2 FQNEAQ (reference sequence). The CDR3 sequence is CASSPGGAGVGTQYF. The CDR3 DNA is TGTGCCAGCAGCCCCGGGGGAGCGGGAGTAGGTACCCAGTACTTC.

This clone turned up a few times. CDR3 in amino acids: CASSDSRRGANEQFF. The CDR3 DNA reads as TGTGCCAGCAGTGACTCGAGGCGGGGAGCCAATGAGCAGTTCTTC. This chain joins TRBV6-4 and TRBJ2-1, with D possibly being TRBD2 (6 bases). This CDR3 has 15 residues. Trimming removed 0 bases from V and 6 bases from J, with 12 bases in between. Germline CDR1 is MRHNA and CDR2 is SNTAGT.

V and J are TRBV10-1 and TRBJ2-3; 7 bases align to TRBD2. This CDR3 contains 15 residues. Germline V gene data show CDR1 as WNHNN and CDR2 as SYGVQD (reference sequence). With 2 bases clipped from V and 0 bases from J, the junction kept 2 bases outside the gene matches. CDR3 sequence: CASSEETSSTDTQYF. Written as DNA, the CDR3 is TGCGCCAGCAGTGAGGAGACTAGCAGCACAGATACGCAGTATTTT.

The CDR3 DNA sequence: TGTGCCAGCATCGTTCGGGGACTCTACAATCAGCCCCAGCATTTT. Translation gives CASIVRGLYNQPQHF. The chain recombines TRBV6-5 with TRBJ1-5; tentative D call: TRBD1 (5 bases). This CDR3 comprises 15 residues. Germline lookup yields CDR1 MNHEY and CDR2 SVGAGI. Trimming pared 7 bases from V and 3 bases from J, leaving 16 bases between.

The rearrangement joins TRBV19 to TRBJ1-5; unclear D gene. Looked up from germline, CDR1 is LNHDA and CDR2 is SQIVND (reference sequence). V gave up 3 bases and J gave up 5 bases, with 11 bases separating them. This CDR3 has 14 residues. The CDR3 DNA is TGTGCCAGTAGTATCAATCCAGATTATCAGCCCCAGCATTTT. This encodes CASSINPDYQPQHF.

The J gene is TRBJ2-1, the V gene TRBV19; no definite D call. CDR1 LNHDA and CDR2 SQIVND come from the germline V gene (reference sequence). The CDR3 is 13 amino acids. The ends were cut back, 6 bases at V and 4 bases at J, with 10 bases in the middle. CDR3 nucleotide sequence: TGTGCCAGTAGACAGTCCAATTACAATGAGCAGTTCTTC. This translates into CASRQSNYNEQFF.

The chain has TRBV6-1 and TRBJ1-5; maybe TRBD1 (5 bases). CDR1 is MNHNS, CDR2 SASEGT, per germline. Trimming shortened V by 3 bases and J by 3 bases, and 12 bases separated the two germline ends. The CDR3 has 15 residues. The CDR3 protein is CASSEGPSFNQPQHF. Written as DNA, the CDR3 is TGTGCCAGCAGTGAGGGGCCCTCCTTCAATCAGCCCCAGCATTTT.

The chain carries TRBV28 and TRBJ2-7; 8 bases match TRBD1. Germline CDR1 reads MDHEN; CDR2 reads SYDVKM. The CDR3 extends over 14 amino acids. Trimming cost V 3 bases and J 0 bases; bases outside gene matches: 1. CDR3: CASSFGTGSYEQYF. The CDR3 coding sequence is TGTGCCAGCAGTTTCGGGACAGGCTCCTACGAGCAGTACTTC. Using reference TRBV28 and TRBJ2-7 for the parts outside the CDR3, the full variable domain is DVKVTQSSRYLVKRTGEKVFLECVQDMDHENMFWYRQDPGLGLRLIYFSYDVKMKEKGDIPEGYSVSREKKERFSLILESASTNQTSMYLCASSFGTGSYEQYFGPGTRLTVT.

This chain joins TRBV9 and TRBJ2-5; D gene ambiguous. V lost 4 bases, J lost 2 bases, and 12 bases lay in between. Germline CDR1 reads SGDLS; CDR2 reads YYNGEE. This CDR3 spans 14 amino acids. CDR3 in amino acids: CASSPPVSQETQYF. The CDR3 DNA is TGTGCCAGCAGCCCACCAGTGTCGCAAGAGACCCAGTACTTC.

CDR3 region: CASSLSPISSYEQYF. As DNA, the CDR3 is TGTGCCAGCAGTTTAAGTCCAATCAGCTCCTACGAGCAGTACTTC. J is TRBJ2-7 and V is TRBV28; no reliable D call. From germline, CDR1 is MDHEN and CDR2 SYDVKM. With 2 bases removed from V and 0 bases from J, the gap between germline ends came to 11 bases. The CDR3 sequence is 15 residues long.

V usage is TRBV28 and J usage is TRBJ2-7; 9 bases map to TRBD1. The CDR3 loop spans 14 amino acids. V shed 5 bases, J shed 3 bases, and the junction held 5 bases outside the gene matches. Germline V gene lookup returns CDR1 MDHEN and CDR2 SYDVKM. The CDR3 is CASSLPGQGYEQYF. Here the CDR3 DNA reads TGTGCCAGCAGTCTACCGGGACAGGGCTACGAGCAGTACTTC.

V gene TRBV28 combines with J gene TRBJ2-7, with 7 nucleotides matching TRBD2. V was clipped by 3 bases and J by 2 bases; unmatched bases: 7. CDR1 and CDR2 from the germline V gene are MDHEN and SYDVKM. CDR3 length: 15 amino acids. The CDR3 nucleotides read TGTGCCAGCAGTTTGTCGGCTAGCGGCACCTACGAGCAGTACTTC. Its translation: CASSLSASGTYEQYF.

This chain uses TRBV7-2 with TRBJ2-1, with 9 positions matching TRBD2. The junction had 2 bases not matched to a gene; V was cut back by 2 bases and J by 6 bases. CDR3 size: 14 residues. The germline V gene has CDR1 SGHTA and CDR2 FQGNSA. CDR3 region: CASSLSSGSNEQFF. CDR3 DNA sequence: TGTGCCAGCAGCTTAAGTAGCGGGAGCAATGAGCAGTTCTTC.

This chain uses TRBV19 with TRBJ1-5; tentative D call: TRBD1 (6 bases). The CDR3 covers 14 residues. Trimming took 4 bases from V and 4 from J, leaving 11 bases between them. Germline CDR1 is LNHDA and CDR2 is SQIVND (reference sequence). The CDR3 region has the DNA TGTGCCAGTAGTACCGGACAGATAAATCAGCCCCAGCATTTT. As protein: CASSTGQINQPQHF.

This clone showed up just a few times. The chain recombines TRBV21-1 with TRBJ2-3; no check of the table's D call, TRBD1, against the DNA was made. TRBV21-1 is an annotated pseudogene. The CDR3 is 16 residues long. For the CDR3, the DNA is TGTGCCAGCAGCAAAAAGAGACACCCTTTCACAGATACGCAGTATTTT. It specifies CASSKKRHPFTDTQYF.